Each of the 32 T cell receptor beta chains below was sequenced from the same sample in a study of T-cell memory formation after mild COVID-19. TCRdb recomputed calls from the 5' RACE reads with MiXCR, one row per CDR3 protein. The sample shows some 120,000 distinct CDR3 sequences, approximately 16% of them seen only once. Sequencing input: PBMCs or a T cell subset sorted from them (not recorded which). Source of these receptors: an adult woman who had mild COVID-19 (a few samples of this study predate the infection). Cell type and time point are not known.

The chain links TRBV5-8 to TRBJ1-5; no firm D call. Germline assignment: CDR1 SGHTS and CDR2 YDEGEE. This CDR3 contains 15 residues. With 1 base removed from V and 2 bases from J, the gap between germline ends came to 10 bases. In nucleotides, the CDR3 is TGTGCCAGCAGCTTGACCGGCACGGGCAATCAGCCCCAGCATTTT. It specifies CASSLTGTGNQPQHF.

This chain links TRBV12-3 or TRBV12-4 with TRBJ1-6, with 8 bases fitting TRBD1. Trimming removed 5 bases from V and 5 bases from J; junction bases left unmatched: 2. This CDR3 is 14 amino acids long. CDR3 nucleotide sequence: TGTGCCAGCAGTCGGGGACAGGATAATTCACCCCTCCACTTT. This encodes CASSRGQDNSPLHF.

This clonotype has only a few counts. The V call is TRBV12-3 or TRBV12-4, the J call TRBJ1-1, with 7 bases identical to TRBD1. CDR3 size: 16 residues. The junction had 11 bases not matched to a gene; V was cut back by 6 bases and J by 1 base. The CDR3 is CASRTNKQGPNTEAFF. The CDR3 coding sequence is TGTGCCAGCAGGACCAACAAACAGGGGCCGAACACTGAAGCTTTCTTT.

This clonotype was recorded a few times. The rearrangement links TRBV4-3 to TRBJ2-7, with 14 bases that match TRBD2. The CDR3 loop spans 18 amino acids. With V trimmed by 2 bases and J by 0 bases, 6 bases remained unmatched. Per germline, CDR1 LGHNA and CDR2 YSLEER. The CDR3 DNA reads as TGCGCCAGCAGCCAAAACGGACTAGCGGGAGGCGCCTCCTACGAGCAGTACTTC. It yields the protein CASSQNGLAGGASYEQYF.

The CDR3 is CASSRPGGEQYF. CDR3 DNA sequence: TGTGCCAGCAGCCGCCCCGGTGGCGAGCAGTACTTC. The chain employs TRBV7-3 and TRBJ2-7, with D unclear. This CDR3 is 12 amino acids long. Germline CDR1 SGHTA, CDR2 FQGTGA. V was pared by 5 bases and J by 6 bases, with 11 bases between. Supplemented by reference TRBV7-3 and TRBJ2-7, the full variable domain reads GAGVSQTPSNKVTEKGKYVELRCDPISGHTALYWYRQSLGQGPEFLIYFQGTGAADDSGLPNDRFFAVRPEGSVSTLKIQRTERGDSAVYLCASSRPGGEQYFGPGTRLTVT.

The rearrangement joins TRBV9 to TRBJ1-1; no clear D. Germline CDR1 and CDR2: SGDLS and YYNGEE. V was clipped by 4 bases and J by 3 bases, with 7 bases between them. The CDR3 totals 12 residues. The CDR3 loop reads CASSSRDTEAFF. The CDR3 bases are TGTGCCAGCAGCAGCCGGGACACTGAAGCTTTCTTT.

This clonotype was observed a single time. The chain carries TRBV9 and TRBJ2-4, with TRBD1 matching over 8 bases. The CDR3 has 13 residues. Per germline, CDR1 SGDLS and CDR2 YYNGEE. J was trimmed by 9 bases and V by 3 bases; bases with no gene match: 5. In nucleotides, the CDR3 is TGTGCCAGCAGCGCGCAGGGGGCAGGCATTCAGTACTTC. It yields the protein CASSAQGAGIQYF.

The chain employs TRBV23-1 and TRBJ1-2; D gene unclear. TRBV23-1 is recorded as an ORF, its role being uncertain. CDR3 length: 14 amino acids. V lost 0 bases and J 4 bases, leaving 9 bases between the germline ends. The CDR3: CASSQSPGIYGYTF. CDR3 nucleotides: TGCGCCAGCAGTCAATCGCCGGGGATCTATGGCTACACCTTC.

This clonotype was picked up a small number of times. The rearrangement uses TRBV12-3 or TRBV12-4 and TRBJ2-5; possible D gene TRBD1, 5 bases. V was trimmed by 3 bases and J by 10 bases, leaving 18 bases between them. The CDR3 runs 14 residues. CDR3 DNA: TGTGCCAGCAGTTTTGTGTTGCGAGACAGAGGCCAGTACTTC. Residues: CASSFVLRDRGQYF.

A few counts support this clonotype. The chain is built from TRBV20-1 and TRBJ1-2; D gene unclear. V gave up 5 bases and J gave up 8 bases, with 12 bases separating them. Germline values: CDR1 DFQATT, CDR2 SNEGSKA (reference sequence). CDR3 length equals 11 residues. DNA for the CDR3: TGCAGTGCTCCTCAGGACTGGGGCTACACCTTC. Translating gives CSAPQDWGYTF.

This chain connects TRBV20-1 to TRBJ2-7; TRBD1 matches at 8 bases. There are 13 residues in the CDR3. The trim removed 4 bases at V and 5 bases at J, leaving 7 bases unmatched. The germline gives CDR1 DFQATT, CDR2 SNEGSKA (reference sequence). In DNA form, the CDR3 reads TGCAGTGCTACCGACAGGGGTTCCAACGAGCAGTACTTC. This encodes CSATDRGSNEQYF.

This clonotype was picked up many times. The chain joins TRBV7-8 to TRBJ2-5; 8 bases fit TRBD2. Germline V gene lookup returns CDR1 SGHVS and CDR2 FQNEAQ. J lost 4 bases, V lost 3 bases, and 4 bases had no gene match. CDR3 size: 14 residues. The CDR3 protein is CASSFMTSVETQYF. CDR3 DNA sequence: TGTGCCAGCAGCTTCATGACTAGCGTAGAGACCCAGTACTTC.

The chain employs TRBV3-1 and TRBJ2-7; 8 bases are shared with TRBD2. The germline V gene encodes CDR1 LGHDT and CDR2 YNNKEL (reference sequence). Trimming cost V 1 base and J 0 bases; bases outside gene matches: 2. The CDR3 totals 15 residues. The CDR3 coding sequence is TGTGCCAGCAGCCAAGCCGGGACTAGCTCCTACGAGCAGTACTTC. It specifies CASSQAGTSSYEQYF.

The rearrangement joins TRBV5-1 to TRBJ2-1; the match to TRBD2 covers 12 bases. Germline V CDR1 and CDR2: SGHRS, YFSETQ. The CDR3 runs 20 residues. Unmatched junction bases numbered 20, after V lost 4 bases and J lost 6 bases. The CDR3 reads CASSQTKGLAGAEIGNEQFF. The CDR3 bases are TGCGCCAGCAGCCAAACGAAGGGACTAGCGGGTGCAGAGATTGGCAATGAGCAGTTCTTC.

The table lists this clonotype with a count of one. The V and J genes are TRBV7-9 and TRBJ1-2; the D is unclear. This CDR3 comprises 12 residues. Germline CDR1 SEHNR, CDR2 FQNEAQ (reference sequence). V gave up 5 bases and J gave up 4 bases, with 8 bases separating them. As DNA, the CDR3 is TGTGCCAGCAGCCGGGATTTCTATGGCTACACCTTC. The encoded protein is CASSRDFYGYTF. The full variable domain, with the rest looked up from reference TRBV7-9 and TRBJ1-2, is DTGVSQNPRHKITKRGQNVTFRCDPISEHNRLYWYRQTLGQGPEFLTYFQNEAQLEKSRLLSDRFSAERPKGSFSTLEIQRTEQGDSAMYLCASSRDFYGYTFGSGTRLTVV.

This clonotype was counted a few times. This sequence joins TRBV6-2 or TRBV6-3 and TRBJ2-7; D may be TRBD1 (6 bases). The CDR3 runs 14 residues. Trimming left V 4 bases short and J 2 bases short, with 12 bases between. Germline V gives CDR1 MNHEY, CDR2 SVGEGT. CDR3 in amino acids: CASSSSGTPYEQYF. Here the CDR3 DNA reads TGTGCCAGCAGTTCTTCCGGGACACCCTACGAGCAGTACTTC.

This clonotype was seen only a few times. This chain links TRBV12-3 or TRBV12-4 with TRBJ2-3, with D perhaps being TRBD1 or TRBD2 (6 bases each). The V end was cut by 7 bases, the J end by 6 bases, with 20 bases between. This CDR3 contains 15 residues. The CDR3: CASKAWGATGDTQYF. The CDR3 DNA reads as TGTGCCAGCAAGGCCTGGGGGGCAACAGGGGATACGCAGTATTTT.

The chain joins TRBV7-6 to TRBJ2-3, with TRBD2 matching 12 bases. The germline gives CDR1 SGHVS, CDR2 FNYEAQ. V trimming: 5 bases; J trimming: 1 base; junction bases outside the gene matches: 10. The length of the CDR3 is 18 residues. Here the CDR3 DNA reads TGTGCCAGCAGCCAAAAAAGACTAGCGGGAGTAGGCACAGATACGCAGTATTTT. It encodes CASSQKRLAGVGTDTQYF.

The V gene is TRBV12-5, the J gene TRBJ1-1; D remains unclear. V was pared by 7 bases and J by 10 bases, with 13 bases between. Germline CDR1 and CDR2: LGHNT and FRNRAP. This CDR3 comprises 11 residues. CDR3 sequence: CASALNFGAFF. CDR3 bases: TGTGCTAGTGCCCTGAACTTTGGAGCTTTCTTT.

This clonotype has more than one count but fewer than ten. The chain is built from TRBV6-2 or TRBV6-3 and TRBJ2-2; TRBD1 aligns across 8 bases. J gave up 3 bases and V 8 bases, and 5 bases lay outside the gene matches. The germline V gene encodes CDR1 MNHEY and CDR2 SVGEGT. The CDR3 runs 14 residues. The CDR3 loop reads CASRYRGDTGELFF. CDR3 coding DNA: TGTGCCAGCCGCTACAGGGGGGACACCGGGGAGCTGTTTTTT.

In its sample, this clonotype was seen a few times. This chain uses TRBV7-9 with TRBJ2-3, with 10 bases fitting TRBD1. V was clipped by 5 bases and J by 4 bases; unmatched bases: 3. CDR3 length: 14 residues. Germline values: CDR1 SEHNR, CDR2 FQNEAQ (reference sequence). The CDR3 DNA sequence: TGTGCCAGCAGCACCGGACAGGGGGCAGATACGCAGTATTTT. This codes for CASSTGQGADTQYF.

This sequence joins TRBV7-2 and TRBJ2-7; 7 positions agree with TRBD2. V trimming: 0 bases; J trimming: 6 bases; junction bases outside the gene matches: 8. There are 15 residues in the CDR3. Germline assignment: CDR1 SGHTA and CDR2 FQGNSA. This CDR3 reads CASSLAGGPGREQYF. CDR3 in DNA: TGTGCCAGCAGCTTAGCGGGAGGGCCCGGGCGCGAGCAGTACTTC.

This clonotype was found a few times. The chain is built from TRBV4-1 and TRBJ1-1; no clear D. The V gene's germline CDR1 is MGHRA and CDR2 YSYEKL. There are 15 residues in the CDR3. Trimming cost V 0 bases and J 0 bases, with 8 bases left between them. The DNA of the CDR3 is TGCGCCAGCAGCCAAGATGCGGCCTTGAACACTGAAGCTTTCTTT. Its translation: CASSQDAALNTEAFF.

This clonotype came up a few times. CDR3 in amino acids: CASSFGGRRTEAFF. DNA of the CDR3: TGTGCCAGCAGCTTCGGGGGACGGAGAACTGAAGCTTTCTTT. The chain links TRBV7-6 to TRBJ1-1, with a tentative D call TRBD1 (5 bases). The CDR3 has 14 residues. V was shortened by 3 bases and J by 5 bases, with 13 bases between the two germline ends. From germline, CDR1 is SGHVS and CDR2 FNYEAQ.

This clonotype came up a few times. The CDR3 DNA reads as TGCGCCAGCAGCGTGACAGGGACAGGGAAAGAGACCCAGTACTTC. Its translation is CASSVTGTGKETQYF. The chain has TRBV5-1 and TRBJ2-5, with 9 bases lining up with TRBD1. Germline CDR1 reads SGHRS; CDR2 reads YFSETQ. Germline trimming cut 4 bases from V and 3 bases from J; bases unmatched to any gene: 7. This CDR3 contains 15 residues.

This chain connects TRBV6-2 or TRBV6-3 to TRBJ2-1; 7 bases are shared with TRBD2. J lost 5 bases, V lost 6 bases, and 10 bases had no gene match. Germline V gene lookup returns CDR1 MNHEY and CDR2 SVGEGT. The CDR3 totals 15 residues. CDR3 nucleotides: TGTGCCAGCAGGCCTAGCGGCCGGACGGACAATGAGCAGTTCTTC. It translates to CASRPSGRTDNEQFF.

This chain joins TRBV24-1 and TRBJ1-2; D is ambiguous. The germline V and J ends were trimmed by 4 bases and 3 bases, with 14 bases remaining between them. The CDR3 runs to 15 residues. Germline V CDR1 and CDR2: KGHDR, SFDVKD. This CDR3 is CATSDNRNRDYGYTF. Here the CDR3 DNA reads TGTGCCACCAGTGACAATCGGAATCGGGACTATGGCTACACCTTC.

The chain joins TRBV5-1 to TRBJ2-1; TRBD2 agrees at 7 bases. Looked up from germline, CDR1 is SGHRS and CDR2 is YFSETQ. V lost 2 bases, J lost 9 bases, and 11 bases stayed unmatched. CDR3 size: 15 residues. CDR3 bases: TGCGCCAGCAGCTTAAGGCGGGAGAGCACAAGTGAGCAGTTCTTC. It codes for CASSLRRESTSEQFF.

The V gene is TRBV7-3, the J gene TRBJ2-2; 7 bases match TRBD1. CDR1 is SGHTA, CDR2 FQGTGA, per germline. With V trimmed by 1 base and J by 3 bases, 2 bases remained unmatched. This CDR3 is built from 15 residues. The DNA for the CDR3 is TGTGCCAGCAGCTTAAAGACAGGGTACACCGGGGAGCTGTTTTTT. Translation gives CASSLKTGYTGELFF.

This clonotype has just a few counts. V usage is TRBV2 and J usage is TRBJ2-3; 7 bases line up with TRBD2. Germline CDR1 and CDR2: SNHLY and FYNNEI. The CDR3 runs to 17 residues. V trimming: 3 bases; J trimming: 0 bases; junction bases outside the gene matches: 9. The CDR3 coding sequence is TGTGCCAGCAGTGAGCTAATTCTAGCGGAGAGCACAGATACGCAGTATTTT. Translating gives CASSELILAESTDTQYF.

This clonotype was found many times. The V gene is TRBV6-2 or TRBV6-3, the J gene TRBJ2-2; 7 nucleotides agree with TRBD2. The V segment lost 6 bases and the J segment 2 bases; nucleotides outside the gene matches: 6. CDR1 and CDR2 from the germline V gene are MNHEY and SVGEGT. The CDR3 totals 15 residues. CDR3 sequence reads: CASSPGLLNTGELFF. CDR3 in DNA: TGTGCCAGCAGCCCGGGACTATTAAACACCGGGGAGCTGTTTTTT.

The chain combines TRBV29-1 with TRBJ1-1; tentative D call: TRBD1 (6 bases). Trimming stripped 6 bases from V and 2 bases from J, with 10 bases between. Germline lookup yields CDR1 SQVTM and CDR2 ANQGSEA. CDR3 length equals 12 residues. CDR3 loop: CSVQGPNTEAFF. Written as DNA, the CDR3 is TGCAGCGTACAGGGTCCCAACACTGAAGCTTTCTTT.